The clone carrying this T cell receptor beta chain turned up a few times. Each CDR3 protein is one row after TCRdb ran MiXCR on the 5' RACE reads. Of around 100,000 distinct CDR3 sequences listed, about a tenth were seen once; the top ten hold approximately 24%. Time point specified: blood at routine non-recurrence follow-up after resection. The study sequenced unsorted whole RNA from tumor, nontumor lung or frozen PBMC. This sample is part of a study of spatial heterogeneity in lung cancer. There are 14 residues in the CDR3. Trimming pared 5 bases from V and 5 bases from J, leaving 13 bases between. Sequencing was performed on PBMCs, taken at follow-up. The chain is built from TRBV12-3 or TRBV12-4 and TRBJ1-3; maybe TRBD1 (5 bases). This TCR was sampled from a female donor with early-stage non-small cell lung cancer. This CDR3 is CASSGGLERNTIYF. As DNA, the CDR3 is TGTGCCAGCAGTGGGGGACTAGAAAGAAACACCATATATTTT.